A single sample is the source of the 23 T cell receptor beta chains below, sequenced in a study of cytomegalovirus exposure and HLA in healthy donors (dated by TCRdb to about 2017). The receptor library was made with the immunoSEQ multiplex PCR assay. A mixture of 60 forward primers for TCR Vbeta segments and 13 reverse primers for TCR Jbeta segments was used in the multiplex PCR. TCRdb's version of the immuneACCESS table is confined to in-frame rearrangements and falls short of the full clone set. An unresolved V gene accounts for under half of the shortfall where checked; the remainder is of unknown origin. This sample's listing comprises 65,000 to 90,000 clones. Of the sample, approximately 2.9% falls within the top ten clones. The sequenced material came from PBMCs. The receptors derive from a man aged 40-49 years in good health and CMV-seronegative.

This sequence joins TRBV6-1 and TRBJ2-7; 8 bases match TRBD1. CDR1 and CDR2 (germline): MNHNS, SASEGT. Trimming took 6 bases from V and 2 from J; bases not matched to a gene: 3. This CDR3 has 13 residues. For the CDR3, the DNA is TGTGCCAGCAGGGGGACAGGAACCTACGAGCAGTACTTC. Amino acids: CASRGTGTYEQYF.

This rearrangement joins TRBV5-1 to TRBJ2-5; tentatively, D is TRBD2 (6 bases). V was shortened by 3 bases and J by 5 bases, with 11 bases between the two germline ends. Germline V gene sequence: CDR1 SGHRS, CDR2 YFSETQ. The CDR3 is made up of 13 amino acids. CDR3 in DNA: TGCGCCAGCAGCTCCGCTAGCGCGGAGACCCAGTACTTC. Its protein is CASSSASAETQYF.

The chain is built from TRBV11-2 and TRBJ1-2; D might be TRBD1 (5 bases). The germline V gene encodes CDR1 SGHAT and CDR2 FQNNGV. The CDR3 covers 15 residues. V dropped 4 bases and J dropped 2 bases, with 14 bases sitting between them. The chain's CDR3 is CASSSMTVLNYGYTF. The CDR3, as DNA: TGTGCCAGCAGCTCCATGACAGTACTCAACTATGGCTACACCTTC.

This chain links TRBV5-1 with TRBJ1-1; possible D gene TRBD1, 6 bases. CDR1 is SGHRS, CDR2 YFSETQ, per germline. The CDR3 is made up of 14 amino acids. Deletions cut 4 bases from V and 10 bases from J, with 20 bases between. CDR3 DNA: TGCGCCAGCAGCACCGGGGGGCGTGTAAGGCTAGCTTTCTTT. This encodes CASSTGGRVRLAFF.

The chain joins TRBV11-1 to TRBJ2-7; weak D call: TRBD1 (6 bases). This CDR3 region has 14 residues. Germline assignment: CDR1 SGHAT and CDR2 FQDESV (reference sequence). Trimming pared 5 bases from V and 2 bases from J, leaving 13 bases between. CDR3 nucleotide sequence: TGTGCCAGCAGCCCAGGACAGCCTCCCTACGAGCAGTACTTC. This codes for CASSPGQPPYEQYF.

V is TRBV6-5 and J is TRBJ1-4; D may be TRBD1 (6 bases). Germline V lookup: CDR1 MNHEY, CDR2 SVGAGI. The V end was cut by 0 bases, the J end by 7 bases, with 15 bases between. The CDR3 is 16 residues long. This CDR3 is CASSYSRGRWAEKLFF. CDR3 nucleotides: TGTGCCAGCAGTTACTCGCGGGGGCGATGGGCTGAAAAACTGTTTTTT.

The gene calls are TRBV11-2 and TRBJ2-7; 8 bases align to TRBD2. Germline V gene data show CDR1 as SGHAT and CDR2 as FQNNGV. Trimming at V came to 1 base and at J to 3 bases, leaving 14 bases not matched to a gene. The CDR3 consists of 18 residues. The CDR3 spells CASSLGPLVKRGIYEQYF. CDR3 DNA sequence: TGTGCCAGCAGCTTAGGTCCCCTGGTGAAGCGGGGGATCTACGAGCAGTACTTC.

The chain recombines TRBV29-1 with TRBJ2-2; D possibly corresponds to TRBD1 (6 bases). The V and J ends lost 7 bases and 5 bases respectively, with 14 bases between them. CDR3 size: 13 residues. CDR1 is SQVTM, CDR2 ANQGSEA, per germline. The CDR3 loop reads CSAWGTPTGELFF. The CDR3 DNA is TGCAGCGCCTGGGGGACACCTACCGGGGAGCTGTTTTTT.

The chain has TRBV7-9 and TRBJ1-1; D is undetermined. In germline, CDR1 is SEHNR, CDR2 FQNEAQ (reference sequence). V gave up 2 bases and J gave up 0 bases, with 16 bases separating them. The CDR3 extends over 17 amino acids. The CDR3 is CASSLTAVGRMNTEAFF. The CDR3 nucleotides are TGTGCCAGCAGCTTAACAGCGGTCGGGCGCATGAACACTGAAGCTTTCTTT.

The rearrangement uses TRBV27 and TRBJ1-2; perhaps TRBD1 as D (6 bases). This CDR3 is 14 amino acids long. V gave up 5 bases and J gave up 3 bases, with 13 bases separating them. Germline V gene sequence: CDR1 MNHEY, CDR2 SMNVEV (reference sequence). This chain's CDR3 is CASSKRGQHYGYTF. CDR3 nucleotide sequence: TGTGCCAGCAGTAAACGGGGACAACACTATGGCTACACCTTC.

The chain combines TRBV19 with TRBJ1-2, with D possibly TRBD1 on 6 matching bases. The CDR3 is 17 amino acids. From germline, CDR1 is LNHDA and CDR2 SQIVND (reference sequence). Trimming removed 0 bases at V and 4 bases at J, with 18 bases between. As DNA, the CDR3 is TGTGCCAGTAGTATAGATCTCGACAGGCGTCATGGCTATGGCTACACCTTC. Encoded protein: CASSIDLDRRHGYGYTF. Based on the CDR3 plus reference TRBV19 and TRBJ1-2, the full variable domain is DGGITQSPKYLFRKEGQNVTLSCEQNLNHDAMYWYRQDPGQGLRLIYYSQIVNDFQKGDIAEGYSVSREKKESFPLTVTSAQKNPTAFYLCASSIDLDRRHGYGYTFGSGTRLTVV.

V gene TRBV5-1 combines with J gene TRBJ2-7; D perhaps matches TRBD2 (7 bases). V gave up 1 base and J gave up 1 base, with 15 bases separating them. Per the germline V gene, CDR1 is SGHRS and CDR2 is YFSETQ. CDR3 size: 16 residues. The CDR3 DNA follows: TGCGCCAGCAGCTTGTTAGGGGGGGAAGCTTCCTACGAGCAGTACTTC. This sequence encodes CASSLLGGEASYEQYF.

The rearrangement links TRBV18 to TRBJ2-7, with 9 bases lining up with TRBD1. The germline V gene encodes CDR1 KGHSH and CDR2 LQKENI. With 3 bases clipped from V and 6 bases from J, the junction kept 6 bases outside the gene matches. The CDR3 has 14 residues. CDR3 in DNA: TGTGCCAGCTCACCCCGACAGGGGGACGGCGAGCAGTACTTC. Translating it yields CASSPRQGDGEQYF.

The chain uses TRBV6-5 and TRBJ2-7, with TRBD1 identical over 11 bases. The V and J ends lost 4 bases and 4 bases, in that order; junction bases with no gene match: 6. In germline, CDR1 is MNHEY, CDR2 SVGAGI. This CDR3 is 15 amino acids long. For the CDR3, the DNA is TGTGCCAGCAGTTCACGCTGGGACAGGGGGTACGAGCAGTACTTC. Its translation is CASSSRWDRGYEQYF.

This rearrangement joins TRBV4-1 to TRBJ2-7, with 8 nucleotides matching TRBD1. The J segment lost 5 bases and the V segment lost 1 base, leaving 13 bases of the junction unmatched. Germline CDR1 is MGHRA and CDR2 is YSYEKL. This CDR3 has 17 residues. This CDR3 reads CASSQGRQRTGSDEQYF. The CDR3 DNA reads as TGCGCCAGCAGCCAAGGAAGACAGAGGACAGGGAGTGACGAGCAGTACTTC.

The rearrangement joins TRBV5-1 to TRBJ2-1, with 10 bases aligning to TRBD2. This CDR3 spans 16 amino acids. Germline lookup yields CDR1 SGHRS and CDR2 YFSETQ. With 4 bases clipped from V and 4 bases from J, the junction kept 8 bases outside the gene matches. CDR3 in DNA: TGCGCCAGCAGCGGCGGAGGACTAGCGGTATACAATGAGCAGTTCTTC. Residues: CASSGGGLAVYNEQFF.

V and J are TRBV6-6 and TRBJ2-2; D may be TRBD2 (5 bases). Germline V gene data show CDR1 as MNHNY and CDR2 as SVGAGI (reference sequence). The CDR3 totals 15 residues. Deletions cut 5 bases from V and 6 bases from J, with 16 bases between. The CDR3: CASSLYDSSAGELFF. CDR3 bases: TGTGCCAGCAGTCTTTATGATAGTAGCGCCGGGGAGCTGTTTTTT.

On this clone: Different DNA sequences within this sample yield the same CDR3. The CDR3 region has the DNA TGTGCCAGCAGTTCACAGGGCTACGAGCAGTACTTC. Protein product: CASSSQGYEQYF. The chain couples TRBV7-9 to TRBJ2-7, with D tentatively TRBD1 (6 bases). The length of the CDR3 is 12 residues. The germline V gene encodes CDR1 SEHNR and CDR2 FQNEAQ (reference sequence). Trimming shortened V by 6 bases and J by 3 bases, and 9 bases separated the two germline ends.

The J gene is TRBJ1-5, the V gene TRBV7-9; tentative D call: TRBD1 (5 bases). The CDR3 contains 13 residues. Germline lookup yields CDR1 SEHNR and CDR2 FQNEAQ (reference sequence). V was cut by 0 bases and J by 7 bases, with 7 bases left in between. The DNA of the CDR3 is TGTGCCAGCAGCTTAGCGGACAAACAGCCCCAGCATTTT. Protein: CASSLADKQPQHF.

The chain joins TRBV2 to TRBJ2-7, with a tentative D call TRBD2 (6 bases). The CDR3 has 13 residues. CDR1 is SNHLY, CDR2 FYNNEI, per germline. Trimming left V 8 bases short and J 3 bases short, with 14 bases between. The CDR3 is CASGTPNRYEQYF. CDR3 DNA sequence: TGTGCCAGCGGGACTCCGAACCGCTACGAGCAGTACTTC. The variable domain in full, completed from reference TRBV2 and TRBJ2-7, reads EPEVTQTPSHQVTQMGQEVILRCVPISNHLYFYWYRQILGQKVEFLVSFYNNEISEKSEIFDDQFSVERPDGSNFTLKIRSTKLEDSAMYFCASGTPNRYEQYFGPGTRLTVT.

The J gene is TRBJ2-3, the V gene TRBV19; D may be TRBD2 (5 bases). The germline V gene encodes CDR1 LNHDA and CDR2 SQIVND (reference sequence). V lost 2 bases and J 3 bases, leaving 15 bases between the germline ends. CDR3 length: 16 amino acids. The CDR3 spells CASSIIGDTSTDTQYF. In nucleotides, the CDR3 is TGTGCCAGTAGTATAATTGGGGATACTAGTACAGATACGCAGTATTTT. The full variable domain, with the rest looked up from reference TRBV19 and TRBJ2-3, is DGGITQSPKYLFRKEGQNVTLSCEQNLNHDAMYWYRQDPGQGLRLIYYSQIVNDFQKGDIAEGYSVSREKKESFPLTVTSAQKNPTAFYLCASSIIGDTSTDTQYFGPGTRLTVL.

The chain employs TRBV19 and TRBJ2-6; weak D call: TRBD1 (5 bases). V lost 9 bases and J 2 bases, leaving 8 bases between the germline ends. The CDR3 has 13 amino acids. Germline V gives CDR1 LNHDA, CDR2 SQIVND (reference sequence). CDR3 in DNA: TGTGCCAGCTCAGGGACTGGGGCCAACGTCCTGACTTTC. Translated, it gives CASSGTGANVLTF.

The CDR3 sequence is CSVQDSEQYF. The CDR3 DNA follows: TGCAGCGTGCAGGACAGCGAGCAGTACTTC. V and J are TRBV29-1 and TRBJ2-7, with TRBD1 as a possible D gene (6 bases). CDR1 is SQVTM and CDR2 is ANQGSEA in the germline V gene. V was trimmed by 6 bases and J by 6 bases, leaving 9 bases between them. The CDR3 length is 10 residues.